This TCR beta chain was identified during a study of OX40 agonist ivuxolimab in advanced cancers. Turning to the overall study: Ivuxolimab was an agonistic, fully human IgG2 monoclonal antibody directed against OX40 (CD134), a costimulatory receptor. Intravenous ivuxolimab was administered to patients every 2 weeks at six dose levels: 0.01, 0.1, 0.3, 1.5, 3 and 10 mg/kg. Of the approximately 54 dose-escalation patients, hepatocellular carcinoma was present in 19, melanoma in around 15, renal cell carcinoma in 9 and head and neck cancer in 9. In the dose-escalation cohort, roughly 80% of patients were male, and the mean age was roughly 60 years, with a range of about 23 to 85. Patients were allowed to have had prior anti-PD-1, anti-PD-L1 or anti-CTLA-4 therapy, and about 40% of the dose-escalation patients had been treated with checkpoint inhibitors. Partial responses occurred in three dose-escalation patients: two with cutaneous melanoma and one with hepatocellular carcinoma. The purpose of peripheral TCRbeta sequencing was to test whether ivuxolimab changed TCR sequence diversity and led to clonal T-cell expansion. The paper describes the monotherapy dose-escalation part (N of about 57 patients) of the phase I trial of ivuxolimab. What the study reported, not specific to this receptor: At doses of 0.1 to 3.0 mg/kg, clonal expansion of both CD4+ and CD8+ T cells in blood was seen between baseline and week 6. Antigen specificity was not determined for the clonally expanded peripheral T cells. After ivuxolimab, CD8+ T cells had more expanded clones than CD4+ T cells on average. Low levels of normalized T-cell clonal expansion were also seen in some patients who did not respond. In the 0.1-3.0 mg/kg groups, partial responders were among the patients with the lowest normalized peripheral clonal expansion, particularly in CD8+ T cells.

Patients with a history of autoimmune disease or receiving systemic immunosuppression were excluded from the trial. Peripheral blood for TCR sequencing was drawn from every dose cohort at baseline, at cycle 4 day 1 and at cycle 7 day 1. The samples were taken from a phase I, first-in-human, multicenter, open-label dose-escalation trial of ivuxolimab. Adults with locally advanced or metastatic melanoma, renal cell carcinoma, hepatocellular carcinoma or head and neck squamous cell carcinoma were enrolled in the trial. Before TCR sequencing, CD4+ and CD8+ T cells were separately sorted from peripheral blood. Including the terminal cysteine and phenylalanine, the CDR3 comprises 16 residues. The entry retains the CDR3 DNA only, 48 bases that are in frame from base 1. V is cut by 6 bases and J by 1 base, and the space between the germline ends is 15 bases. CDR1 SGHTA and CDR2 FQGNSA are derived from the germline V gene.

Concerning this clone itself: Its antigen target is currently unknown. Base qualities are missing; no much larger clone stands one base away.

For sequencing of the TCRbeta CDR3 region, genomic DNA was extracted from the sorted cells. The immunoSEQ Assay was used to sequence the TCRbeta CDR3 regions. Sourced from immuneACCESS, this table was stored by TCRdb with only in-frame sequences that have V and J called. A share of the clones is absent; for the studies checked, an unresolved V gene accounts for under half, and the remainder has no known explanation. The sample has around 86,000 clones on record, about nine tenths of them singletons. Approximately 0.4% of the sample goes to the ten largest clones. The sequence was obtained from an adult with an advanced solid tumor such as melanoma, head and neck, liver or kidney cancer. The rearrangement combines TRBV7-2 with TRBJ2-2; the D gene lacks a confident call. The sequencing used CD4+ or CD8+ T cells sorted from blood, collected in a trial of the OX40 agonist ivuxolimab. The CDR3 region: CASRPIGRQNTGELFF. The base sequence is TGTGCCAGCAGACCAATAGGGCGTCAGAACACCGGGGAGCTGTTTTTT.